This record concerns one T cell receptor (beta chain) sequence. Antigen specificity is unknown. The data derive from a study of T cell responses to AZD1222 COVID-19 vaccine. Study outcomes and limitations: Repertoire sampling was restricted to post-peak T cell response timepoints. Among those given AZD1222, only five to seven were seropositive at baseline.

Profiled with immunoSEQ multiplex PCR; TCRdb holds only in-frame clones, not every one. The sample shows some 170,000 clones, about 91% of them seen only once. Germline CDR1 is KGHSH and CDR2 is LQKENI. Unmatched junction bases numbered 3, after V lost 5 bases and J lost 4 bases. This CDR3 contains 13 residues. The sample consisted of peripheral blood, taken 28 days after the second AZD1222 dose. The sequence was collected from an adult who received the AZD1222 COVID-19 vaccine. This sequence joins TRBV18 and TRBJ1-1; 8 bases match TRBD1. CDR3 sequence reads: CASSSDRVTEAFF. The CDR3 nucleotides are TGTGCCAGCTCATCGGACAGGGTCACTGAAGCTTTCTTT.